The sequence of this T cell receptor (beta chain) was determined in a study of blood T cell repertoires in COVID-19. TCRdb's copy holds only in-frame clones and misses some; the assay was immunoSEQ multiplex PCR. Of about 69,000 clones listed, 90% are singletons. On this clone itself: The sample has other DNA sequences that encode this CDR3 too.

The V end was cut by 4 bases, the J end by 4 bases, with 10 bases between. CDR1 is SNHLY, CDR2 FYNNEI, per germline. CDR3 length equals 13 residues. Material: peripheral blood. The receptor was derived from a woman between 18 and 30 years old with acute or convalescent COVID-19. The J gene is TRBJ1-1, the V gene TRBV2; D is unresolved. CDR3 sequence (DNA): TGTGCCAGCAGTGCCTACAGCGGCACTGAAGCTTTCTTT. It codes for CASSAYSGTEAFF. Drawing the rest from reference TRBV2 and TRBJ1-1, the complete variable domain is EPEVTQTPSHQVTQMGQEVILRCVPISNHLYFYWYRQILGQKVEFLVSFYNNEISEKSEIFDDQFSVERPDGSNFTLKIRSTKLEDSAMYFCASSAYSGTEAFFGQGTRLTVV.